In its sample, the clone carrying this TCR beta chain was seen many times. Its specificity is unknown. Specified treatment: PENTA 11 planned treatment interruption arm or continuous ART arm. The TCR library was built from RNA with a 3' RACE protocol and unique molecular identifiers. TCRdb analysed the 3' RACE reads with MiXCR anew, one entry per CDR3 protein. The sample records 90,000 or so distinct CDR3 sequences, 6.9% being singletons. In germline, CDR1 is SQVTM, CDR2 ANQGSEA. Trimming pared 7 bases from V and 1 base from J, leaving 16 bases between. The CDR3 has 14 amino acids. The data are from a study of HIV-infected children after antiretroviral therapy interruption. For the study at large: Most participating children were previously exposed to EBV and CMV.

Overall study findings and caveats: After treatment interruption started, naive CD4+ CDR3 overlap across time points dropped.

The rearrangement links TRBV29-1 to TRBJ2-5; D is perhaps TRBD1 (6 bases). The sequence came from a pool of human donors with HIV. Sequenced material: CD45RA+ CD4+ T cells from PBMCs, pooled from several time points, taken from a donor given antiretroviral therapy, either interrupted or continuous. Subset of the sample: naive CD4+ CD45RA+ CD45RO- T cells. The CDR3 here is CSANPRTAQETQYF. The CDR3 coding sequence is TGCAGCGCGAACCCGCGGACAGCCCAAGAGACCCAGTACTTC.